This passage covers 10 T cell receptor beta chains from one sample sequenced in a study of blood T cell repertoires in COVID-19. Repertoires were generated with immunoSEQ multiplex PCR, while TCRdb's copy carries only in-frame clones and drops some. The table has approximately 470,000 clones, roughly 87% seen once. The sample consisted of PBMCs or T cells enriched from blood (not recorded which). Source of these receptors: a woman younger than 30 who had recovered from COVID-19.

CDR3 nucleotides: TGTGCCAGTAGACCCCGAAACGGGAACACTGAAGCTTTCTTT. It codes for CASRPRNGNTEAFF. This chain links TRBV19 with TRBJ1-1; D ambiguous. Germline V gene sequence: CDR1 LNHDA, CDR2 SQIVND (reference sequence). V lost 6 bases, J lost 1 base, and 12 bases lay in between. There are 14 residues in the CDR3.

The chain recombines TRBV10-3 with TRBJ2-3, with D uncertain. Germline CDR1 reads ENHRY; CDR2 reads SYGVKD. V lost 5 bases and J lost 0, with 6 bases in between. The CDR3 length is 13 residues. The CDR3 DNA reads TGTGCCATCAGTCCCGGGAGCACAGATACGCAGTATTTT. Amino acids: CAISPGSTDTQYF.

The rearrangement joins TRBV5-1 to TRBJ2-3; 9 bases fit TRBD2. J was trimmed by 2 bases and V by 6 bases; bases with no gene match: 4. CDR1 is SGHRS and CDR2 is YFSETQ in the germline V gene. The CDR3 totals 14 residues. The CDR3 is CASKSGGSTDTQYF. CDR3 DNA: TGCGCCAGCAAGAGCGGGGGGTCCACAGATACGCAGTATTTT.

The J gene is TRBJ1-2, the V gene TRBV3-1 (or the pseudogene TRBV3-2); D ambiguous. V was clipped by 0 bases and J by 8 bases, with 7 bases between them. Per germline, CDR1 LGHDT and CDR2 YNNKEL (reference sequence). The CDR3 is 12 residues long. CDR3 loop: CASSQEEGGYTF. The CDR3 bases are TGTGCCAGCAGCCAAGAAGAGGGAGGCTACACCTTC.

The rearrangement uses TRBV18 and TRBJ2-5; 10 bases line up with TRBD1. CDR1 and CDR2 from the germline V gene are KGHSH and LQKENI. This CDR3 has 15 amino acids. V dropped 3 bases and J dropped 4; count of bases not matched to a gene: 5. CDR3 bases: TGTGCCAGCTCACCCACCGGGACAGGGGCAGAGACCCAGTACTTC. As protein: CASSPTGTGAETQYF.

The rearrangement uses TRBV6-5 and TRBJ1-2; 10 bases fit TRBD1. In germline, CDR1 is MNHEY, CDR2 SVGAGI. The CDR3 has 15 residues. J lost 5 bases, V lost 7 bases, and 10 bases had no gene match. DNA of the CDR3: TGTGCCAGCACCTACAGGACAGGGGGGTTTTATGGCTACACCTTC. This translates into CASTYRTGGFYGYTF.

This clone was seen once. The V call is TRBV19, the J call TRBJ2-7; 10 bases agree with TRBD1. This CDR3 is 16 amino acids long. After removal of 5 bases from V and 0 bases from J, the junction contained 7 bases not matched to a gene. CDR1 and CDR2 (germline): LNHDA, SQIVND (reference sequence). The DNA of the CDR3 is TGTGCCAGTAGTCTCGGGACAGGGGCCTTCTCCTACGAGCAGTACTTC. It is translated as CASSLGTGAFSYEQYF.

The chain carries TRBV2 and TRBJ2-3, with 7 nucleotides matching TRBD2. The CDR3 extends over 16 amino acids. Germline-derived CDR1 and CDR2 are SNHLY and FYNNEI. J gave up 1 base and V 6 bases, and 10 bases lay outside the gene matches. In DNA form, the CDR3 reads TGTGCCAGCAGCCCCCAGAGCGGGGCTCGCACAGATACGCAGTATTTT. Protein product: CASSPQSGARTDTQYF.

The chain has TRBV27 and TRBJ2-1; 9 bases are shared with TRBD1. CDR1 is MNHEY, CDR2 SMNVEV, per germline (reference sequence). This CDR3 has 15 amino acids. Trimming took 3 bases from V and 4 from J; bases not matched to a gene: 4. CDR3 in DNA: TGTGCCAGCAGTTTTGACAGGGGGAGTTACAATGAGCAGTTCTTC. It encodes CASSFDRGSYNEQFF.

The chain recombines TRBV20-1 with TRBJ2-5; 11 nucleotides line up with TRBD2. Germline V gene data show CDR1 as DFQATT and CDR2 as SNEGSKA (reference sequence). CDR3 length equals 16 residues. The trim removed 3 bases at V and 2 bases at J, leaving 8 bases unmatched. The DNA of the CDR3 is TGCAGTGCTAGTCTCCCTAGCGGGGGGATACAAGAGACCCAGTACTTC. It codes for CSASLPSGGIQETQYF.